The 3 T cell receptor beta chains reported below all come from one sample, sequenced in a study of Graves' ophthalmopathy and Graves' hyperthyroidism. Amplification of TCR beta CDR3 regions used RNA transcripts. An initial RT-PCR round employing HTBI primers preceded a second-round multiplex PCR. Each CDR3 protein is one row after TCRdb ran MiXCR on the multiplex PCR reads. Of about 400,000 distinct CDR3 sequences in the sample, 20% to 25% were seen once. Source material: peripheral blood. Source of these receptors: a woman between 18 and 30 years old with stable Graves' hyperthyroidism.

On this clonotype itself: This may be a read error: a much more frequent sequence differs by one nucleotide. The CDR3 end shows no conserved phenylalanine or tryptophan, and so a read error is likely. The CDR3 DNA reads TGTGCCAGCCGCAAACAGGGAAGCAATCAGCCCCAGCATTTG. It specifies CASRKQGSNQPQHL. The genes are TRBV12-3 or TRBV12-4 and TRBJ1-5; D may be TRBD1 (6 bases). V gave up 8 bases and J gave up 1 base, with 12 bases separating them. The CDR3 totals 14 residues.

This clonotype was seen many times. The rearrangement uses TRBV20-1 and TRBJ2-7; TRBD1 is a possible D gene (5 bases). Germline CDR1 and CDR2: DFQATT and SNEGSKA (reference sequence). V dropped 0 bases and J dropped 4 bases, with 7 bases sitting between them. The CDR3 totals 12 residues. The CDR3 loop is CSARDQGYEQYF. As DNA, the CDR3 is TGCAGTGCTAGAGACCAGGGTTACGAGCAGTACTTC.

This clonotype was detected ten times or more. The chain joins TRBV2 to TRBJ2-5; possible D gene TRBD1, 6 bases. The germline V and J ends were trimmed by 4 bases and 2 bases, with 8 bases remaining between them. CDR3 length equals 13 residues. Per the germline V gene, CDR1 is SNHLY and CDR2 is FYNNEI. CDR3 sequence: CASSGQVQETQYF. Here the CDR3 DNA reads TGTGCCAGCAGTGGACAGGTTCAAGAGACCCAGTACTTC.